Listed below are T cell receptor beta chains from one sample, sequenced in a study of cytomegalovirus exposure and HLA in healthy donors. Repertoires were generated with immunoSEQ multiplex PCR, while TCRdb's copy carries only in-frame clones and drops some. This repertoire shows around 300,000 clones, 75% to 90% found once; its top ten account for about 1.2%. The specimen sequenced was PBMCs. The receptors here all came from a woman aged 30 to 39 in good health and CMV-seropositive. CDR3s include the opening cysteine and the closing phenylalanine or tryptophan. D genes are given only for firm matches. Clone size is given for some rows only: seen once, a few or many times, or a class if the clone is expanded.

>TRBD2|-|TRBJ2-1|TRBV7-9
CASSWTSARYNEQFF
TGTGCCAGCAGCTGGACTAGCGCTCGGTACAATGAGCAGTTCTTC
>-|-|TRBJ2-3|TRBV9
CASSVSISAENTDTQYF
TGTGCCAGCAGCGTATCTATCTCGGCGGAGAACACAGATACGCAGTATTTT
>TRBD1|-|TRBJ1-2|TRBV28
CASSWTGIGYTF
TGTGCCAGCAGTTGGACAGGGATAGGCTACACCTTC
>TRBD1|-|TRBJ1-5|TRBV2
CASSWDRAHNQPQHF
TGTGCCAGCAGTTGGGACAGGGCTCACAATCAGCCCCAGCATTTT
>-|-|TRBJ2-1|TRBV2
CASREGSSYNEQFF
TGTGCCAGCAGAGAGGGTAGCTCCTACAATGAGCAGTTCTTC
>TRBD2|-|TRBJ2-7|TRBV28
CASSSSGTSAREQYF
TGTGCCAGCAGTTCCTCCGGGACTAGCGCTCGGGAGCAGTACTTC
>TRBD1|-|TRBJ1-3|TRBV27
CASSPYRQGSGNTIYF
TGTGCCAGCAGTCCATACCGACAGGGCTCTGGAAACACCATATATTTT
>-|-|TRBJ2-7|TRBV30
CAWSGDTRTYF
TGTGCCTGGAGTGGGGACACACGAACGTACTTC
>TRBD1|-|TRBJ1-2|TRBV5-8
CASSFSQGSGYGYTF
TGTGCCAGCAGCTTCTCACAGGGGAGCGGCTATGGCTACACCTTC
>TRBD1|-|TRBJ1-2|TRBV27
CASSGTGAYGYTF
TGTGCCAGCTCCGGGACAGGGGCCTATGGCTACACCTTC
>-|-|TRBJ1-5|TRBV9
CASSVEDGKPQHF
TGTGCCAGCAGCGTAGAGGACGGAAAGCCCCAGCATTTT
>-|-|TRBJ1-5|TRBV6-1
CASSVNRNQPQHF
TGTGCCAGCAGTGTAAACAGAAATCAGCCCCAGCATTTT
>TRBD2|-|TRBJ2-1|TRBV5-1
CASSLWGSSGGADNEQFF
TGCGCCAGCAGCTTGTGGGGCTCAAGCGGGGGGGCCGACAATGAGCAGTTCTTC
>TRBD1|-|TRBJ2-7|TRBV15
CATSDRVEQYF
TGTGCCACCTCAGACAGGGTCGAGCAGTACTTC
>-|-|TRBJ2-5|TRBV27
CASSKQGMRETQYF
TGTGCCAGCAGTAAACAGGGAATGCGAGAGACCCAGTACTTC
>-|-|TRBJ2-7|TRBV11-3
CASSLTPIGVYEQYF
TGTGCCAGCAGCTTGACGCCAATAGGGGTCTACGAGCAGTACTTC
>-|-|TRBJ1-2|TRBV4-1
CASSDVYSRPSYGYTF
TGCGCCAGCAGCGACGTGTACAGCCGGCCCTCCTATGGCTACACCTTC
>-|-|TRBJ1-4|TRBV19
CASSITGKNEKLFF
TGTGCCAGTAGTATCACAGGAAAGAATGAAAAACTGTTTTTT
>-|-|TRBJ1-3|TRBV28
CASSPRGQLRNTIYF
TGTGCCAGCAGTCCCCGAGGACAGCTAAGAAACACCATATATTTT
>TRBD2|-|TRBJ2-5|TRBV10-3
CAIARGGETQYF
TGTGCCATCGCCCGGGGGGGGGAGACCCAGTACTTC
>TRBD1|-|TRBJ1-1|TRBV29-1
CSVYRTGWGAAFF
TGCAGCGTTTATCGGACAGGGTGGGGGGCAGCTTTCTTT
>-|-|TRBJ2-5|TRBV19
CASSMVSGQYQETQYF
TGTGCCAGTAGTATGGTTTCAGGGCAGTACCAAGAGACCCAGTACTTC
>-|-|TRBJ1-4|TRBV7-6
CASSLAPLGGEKLFF
TGTGCCAGCAGCTTAGCGCCCCTTGGGGGGGAAAAACTGTTTTTT
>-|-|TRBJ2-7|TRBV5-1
CASSPTSDGIYEQYF
TGCGCCAGCAGCCCTACATCTGACGGCATCTACGAGCAGTACTTC
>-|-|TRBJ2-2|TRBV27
CASSQTLRWTGELFF
TGTGCCAGCAGCCAGACTCTGCGGTGGACCGGGGAGCTGTTTTTT
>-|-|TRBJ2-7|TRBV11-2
CASSLGGSPIYEQYF
TGTGCCAGCAGCTTAGGGGGGTCACCAATCTACGAGCAGTACTTC
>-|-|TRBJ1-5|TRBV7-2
CASSLTPGHQPQHF
TGTGCCAGCAGCTTAACACCGGGACACCAGCCCCAGCATTTT
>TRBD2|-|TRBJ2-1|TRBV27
CASSPLLGLASYNEQFF
TGTGCCAGCAGTCCCCTACTCGGACTAGCGTCCTACAATGAGCAGTTCTTC
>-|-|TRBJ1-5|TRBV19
CASSDNQPQHF
TGTGCCAGTAGCGATAATCAGCCCCAGCATTTT
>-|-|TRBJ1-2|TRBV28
CASSPPGGEVSNYGYTF
TGTGCCAGCAGTCCCCCCGGGGGGGAAGTTTCTAACTATGGCTACACCTTC
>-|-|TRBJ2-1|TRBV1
CTSSQALGGHNEQFF
TGCACCAGCAGCCAAGCCCTAGGGGGGCACAATGAGCAGTTCTTC
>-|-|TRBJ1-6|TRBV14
CASSQDRAGPGSPLHF
TGTGCCAGCAGCCAAGATCGGGCAGGGCCAGGATCACCCCTCCACTTT
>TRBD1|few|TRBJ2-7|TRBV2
CAMPRTGTF
TGTGCCATGCCCCGGACAGGGACCTTC
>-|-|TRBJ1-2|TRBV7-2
CASSLLGRGGSGYTF
TGTGCCAGCAGCTTATTGGGGAGAGGGGGGAGTGGCTACACCTTC
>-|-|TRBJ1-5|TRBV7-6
CASSLAGRENQPQHF
TGTGCCAGCAGTCTAGCGGGGAGGGAAAATCAGCCCCAGCATTTT
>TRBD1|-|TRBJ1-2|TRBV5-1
CASSLPDRGRNYGYTF
TGCGCCAGCAGCTTGCCGGACAGGGGTCGGAACTATGGCTACACCTTC
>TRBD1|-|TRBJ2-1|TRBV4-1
CASSFLLQGKEIYNEQFF
TGCGCCAGCAGCTTCCTACTACAGGGGAAAGAGATTTACAATGAGCAGTTCTTC
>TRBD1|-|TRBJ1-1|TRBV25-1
CASSDWGQGPYTEAFF
TGTGCCAGCAGTGATTGGGGACAGGGGCCCTATACTGAAGCTTTCTTT
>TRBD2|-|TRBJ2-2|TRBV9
CASSVTSGGPNTGELFF
TGTGCCAGCAGCGTGACTAGCGGGGGGCCCAACACCGGGGAGCTGTTTTTT
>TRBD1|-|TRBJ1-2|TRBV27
CASSPRQGPYGYTF
TGTGCCAGCAGTCCCCGACAGGGTCCATATGGCTACACCTTC
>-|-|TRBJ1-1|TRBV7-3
CASSSAPNTEAFF
TGTGCCAGCAGCTCGGCACCAAACACTGAAGCTTTCTTT
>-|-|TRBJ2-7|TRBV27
CASSIIGLAGYEQYF
TGTGCCAGCAGTATAATAGGGTTGGCAGGGTACGAGCAGTACTTC
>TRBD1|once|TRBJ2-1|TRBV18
CASSPPGVQGTNEQFF
TGTGCCAGCTCACCACCCGGAGTACAGGGGACGAATGAGCAGTTCTTC
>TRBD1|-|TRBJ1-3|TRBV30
CAWKARDRAGNTIYF
TGTGCCTGGAAAGCCCGGGACAGGGCTGGAAACACCATATATTTT
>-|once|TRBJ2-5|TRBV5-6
CASSSGTLLETQYF
TGTGCCAGCAGCTCCGGGACGCTCCTGGAGACCCAGTACTTC